The T cell receptor beta chain under discussion was sequenced for a study of identical twins. Findings of the study overall: The models systematically underestimated how much out-of-frame TCR alpha was shared in monozygotic twins. Excess twin sharing in beta out-of-frame sequences was weaker. Those out-of-frame alpha sequences shared by twins showed an excess of low generation probability.

This clonotype was picked up many times. Its antigen is not identified. One entry per CDR3 protein results from TCRdb running MiXCR on the 5' RACE reads. The data contain 550,000 to 800,000 distinct CDR3 sequences, about 7.1% of them singletons. Per the germline V gene, CDR1 is KGHDR and CDR2 is SFDVKD. V was shortened by 4 bases and J by 5 bases, with 13 bases between the two germline ends. The CDR3 totals 15 residues. These same data were also listed under a study on yellow fever vaccine responses in identical twins. That investigation notes: After vaccination, twins' T cell response reportedly seemed partly convergent, partly personalized.

The origin of this receptor is a woman aged 18-30 years in good health. Sequencing input: PBMCs. The chain employs TRBV24-1 and TRBJ2-2, with D perhaps matching TRBD2 (5 bases). CDR3 coding DNA: TGTGCCACCAGTGAGGGCCGGACTTTTACCGGGGAGCTGTTTTTT. It is translated as CATSEGRTFTGELFF.